This entry lists 23 T cell receptor beta chains sequenced from one sample in a study of early T cells in non-severe SARS-CoV-2 infection. Each CDR3 protein is one row after TCRdb ran MiXCR on the 5' RACE reads. The profile shows about 64,000 distinct CDR3 sequences, over 4.5% of them singletons. The sample comprised whole blood. These receptors were obtained from an adult who was a healthcare worker with PCR-confirmed SARS-CoV-2 infection or an uninfected control (not recorded which).

At least ten counts were recorded for this clonotype. This chain connects TRBV7-2 to TRBJ1-3; D ambiguous. Trimming took 5 bases from V and 4 from J, leaving 18 bases between them. CDR3 length: 16 amino acids. Germline values: CDR1 SGHTA, CDR2 FQGNSA. The CDR3: CASSPSAAAAGNTIYF. The CDR3 DNA sequence: TGTGCCAGCAGCCCTTCGGCGGCAGCGGCCGGAAACACCATATATTTT.

This clonotype was picked up a small number of times. The chain is built from TRBV23-1 and TRBJ2-1; 7 bases are shared with TRBD2. TRBV23-1 is given ORF status, its function remaining uncertain. The CDR3 has 15 amino acids. V trimming: 5 bases; J trimming: 4 bases; junction bases outside the gene matches: 8. CDR3 nucleotides: TGCGCCAGCAGTATAAGGGAGGGCTATTACAATGAGCAGTTCTTC. Protein: CASSIREGYYNEQFF.

This clonotype was seen more than once but under ten times. This rearrangement joins TRBV10-3 to TRBJ2-7, with 10 bases identical to TRBD1. This CDR3 has 13 amino acids. V lost 8 bases, J lost 3 bases, and 4 bases stayed unmatched. Germline V gene lookup returns CDR1 ENHRY and CDR2 SYGVKD. CDR3 DNA: TGTGCCATCGGACAGGGGGGGCTCTACGAGCAGTACTTC. Translated: CAIGQGGLYEQYF.

In its sample, this clonotype was seen many times. This chain connects TRBV7-7 to TRBJ2-7; 8 nucleotides align to TRBD2. The germline V gene has CDR1 SSHAT and CDR2 FNYEAQ (reference sequence). This CDR3 is built from 15 residues. V trimming: 4 bases; J trimming: 6 bases; junction bases outside the gene matches: 11. In nucleotides, the CDR3 is TGTGCCAGCAGCTCATCGACAGCGGGGGTTGGCGAGCAGTACTTC. Residues: CASSSSTAGVGEQYF.

Many counts were recorded for this clonotype. The V gene is TRBV7-9, the J gene TRBJ1-4, with 7 bases that match TRBD1. V shed 1 base and J 7 bases; nucleotides not matched to a gene: 3. Germline V gene lookup returns CDR1 SEHNR and CDR2 FQNEAQ (reference sequence). This CDR3 comprises 14 residues. CDR3 DNA sequence: TGTGCCAGCAGCTTAGAGGGGGCGAGTGAAAAACTGTTTTTT. This encodes CASSLEGASEKLFF.

Of note for this clonotype: Since a much larger clone is just one base distant, this may be a read error. The rearrangement joins TRBV3-1 to TRBJ2-3, with D maybe TRBD1 (6 bases). This CDR3 region has 11 residues. CDR1 LGHDT and CDR2 YNNKEL come from the germline V gene (reference sequence). The chain's CDR3 is CASRDTDMQYF. DNA for the CDR3: TGTGCCAGCCGGGACACAGATATGCAGTATTTT.

This clonotype showed up many times. The genes are TRBV7-8 and TRBJ2-2; D may match TRBD1 or TRBD2 (7 bases each). CDR3 length: 17 residues. The germline V gene encodes CDR1 SGHVS and CDR2 FQNEAQ. Trimming took off 5 bases at V and 1 base at J, with 17 bases between the two ends. CDR3 residues: CASSPTTGRGNTGELFF. In nucleotides, the CDR3 is TGTGCCAGCAGCCCTACGACAGGGAGGGGGAACACCGGGGAGCTGTTTTTT.

This chain uses TRBV4-1 with TRBJ2-7, with 11 bases matching TRBD1. This CDR3 is built from 15 residues. The V gene's germline CDR1 is MGHRA and CDR2 YSYEKL. With 4 bases clipped from V and 4 bases from J, the junction kept 6 bases outside the gene matches. The CDR3 spells CASSLPDRGRYEQYF. In DNA, the CDR3 is TGCGCCAGCAGCCTCCCGGACAGGGGGCGATACGAGCAGTACTTC.

This chain uses TRBV3-1 with TRBJ1-3; D call uncertain. The CDR3 spans 14 residues. From germline, CDR1 is LGHDT and CDR2 YNNKEL (reference sequence). V lost 4 bases and J 0 bases, leaving 7 bases between the germline ends. CDR3 nucleotide sequence: TGTGCCAGCAGCCCGTCCAGCTCTGGAAACACCATATATTTT. The encoded protein is CASSPSSSGNTIYF. Full variable domain (remainder filled in from reference TRBV3-1 and TRBJ1-3): DTAVSQTPKYLVTQMGNDKSIKCEQNLGHDTMYWYKQDSKKFLKIMFSYNNKELIINETVPNRFSPKSPDKAHLNLHINSLELGDSAVYFCASSPSSSGNTIYFGEGSWLTVV.

The rearrangement joins TRBV3-1 to TRBJ2-2, with a possible D match to TRBD2 (6 bases). The germline gives CDR1 LGHDT, CDR2 YNNKEL (reference sequence). Trimming took off 5 bases at V and 4 bases at J, with 11 bases between the two ends. There are 14 residues in the CDR3. The CDR3 nucleotides read TGTGCCAGCAGCAGGGACTCGGGCACCGGGGAGCTGTTTTTT. This translates into CASSRDSGTGELFF.

The table lists this clonotype with many counts. The chain uses TRBV20-1 and TRBJ1-5, with 9 bases that match TRBD1. After removal of 0 bases from V and 1 base from J, the junction contained 7 bases not matched to a gene. The length of the CDR3 is 17 residues. The germline V gene encodes CDR1 DFQATT and CDR2 SNEGSKA (reference sequence). CDR3 sequence reads: CSARDNRGPRSNQPQHF. The CDR3 coding sequence is TGCAGTGCTAGAGATAACAGGGGGCCTAGAAGCAATCAGCCCCAGCATTTT.

This clonotype has ten or more counts. The chain is built from TRBV5-4 and TRBJ2-3; 9 nucleotides agree with TRBD1. This CDR3 has 14 residues. With V trimmed by 6 bases and J by 3 bases, 5 bases remained unmatched. CDR1 and CDR2 (germline): SGHNT, YYREEE (reference sequence). CDR3 DNA: TGTGCCAGCATCGACAGGGGGAAGACAGATACGCAGTATTTT. Its protein is CASIDRGKTDTQYF.

This clonotype occurred many times. The chain combines TRBV25-1 with TRBJ1-1, with D possibly TRBD1 on 6 matching bases. The V end was cut by 10 bases, the J end by 0 bases, with 18 bases between. The CDR3 is made up of 15 amino acids. The V gene's germline CDR1 is MGHDK and CDR2 SYGVNS. The CDR3 DNA is TGTGCCACCACCCTATCGACAGGAATGAACACTGAAGCTTTCTTT. Translated, it gives CATTLSTGMNTEAFF.

This clonotype was seen many times. The V and J genes are TRBV24-1 and TRBJ2-2; no clear D. The CDR3 has 15 amino acids. The V gene lost 9 bases and the J gene lost 2 bases, with 15 bases spanning the gap. CDR1 is KGHDR and CDR2 is SFDVKD in the germline V gene. The CDR3 loop is CATAETGLNTGELFF. CDR3 in DNA: TGTGCCACCGCAGAAACTGGGCTCAACACCGGGGAGCTGTTTTTT.

This clonotype came up a few times. J is TRBJ2-1 and V is TRBV7-9, with TRBD2 matching 9 bases. V gave up 0 bases and J gave up 5 bases; unmatched junction bases: 14. Germline V lookup: CDR1 SEHNR, CDR2 FQNEAQ (reference sequence). The CDR3 has 19 amino acids. DNA of the CDR3: TGTGCCAGCAGCTTAGCGTCAACCATCGGACTAGCGCTTCACAATGAGCAGTTCTTC. This translates into CASSLASTIGLALHNEQFF.

This clonotype was picked up a small number of times. The V call is TRBV24-1, the J call TRBJ2-3, with a possible D match to TRBD2 (7 bases). The V end lost 5 bases, the J end lost 0 bases, and 14 bases lay between the germline ends. CDR1 and CDR2 from the germline V gene are KGHDR and SFDVKD. The CDR3 loop spans 16 amino acids. The DNA of the CDR3 is TGTGCCACCAGTGCCCCGGGGGGCATTAGCACAGATACGCAGTATTTT. Its translation: CATSAPGGISTDTQYF.

This clonotype has ten or more counts. The J gene is TRBJ2-2, the V gene TRBV3-1; D remains ambiguous. Trimming removed 6 bases at V and 2 bases at J, with 7 bases between. Germline-derived CDR1 and CDR2 are LGHDT and YNNKEL (reference sequence). This CDR3 contains 13 residues. The CDR3 DNA reads TGTGCCAGCAGAGTAGCCAACACCGGGGAGCTGTTTTTT. Encoded protein: CASRVANTGELFF.

This clonotype was picked up a small number of times. The chain uses TRBV27 and TRBJ1-6; D is possibly TRBD1 (6 bases). Germline assignment: CDR1 MNHEY and CDR2 SMNVEV (reference sequence). The CDR3 length is 19 residues. Trimming removed 2 bases at V and 1 base at J, with 18 bases between. The CDR3 loop reads CASSLMGGPTGSYNSPLHF. The CDR3 nucleotides read TGTGCCAGCAGTTTAATGGGGGGGCCCACGGGATCCTATAATTCACCCCTCCACTTT.

This clonotype was detected ten times or more. The chain couples TRBV7-2 to TRBJ1-2; 7 positions match TRBD1. Looked up from germline, CDR1 is SGHTA and CDR2 is FQGNSA. This CDR3 is 18 amino acids long. Losses at the gene ends were 2 bases for V and 4 bases for J; bases not matched to a gene: 16. Written as DNA, the CDR3 is TGTGCCAGCAGCTTAAAGTGGCTGGGACAGAAGCTTAGCTATGGCTACACCTTC. This sequence encodes CASSLKWLGQKLSYGYTF.

In this sample, this clonotype turned up many times. V is TRBV10-3 and J is TRBJ2-1, with 7 bases lining up with TRBD2. The CDR3 length is 18 residues. Germline values: CDR1 ENHRY, CDR2 SYGVKD. J gave up 9 bases and V 3 bases, and 20 bases lay outside the gene matches. Written as DNA, the CDR3 is TGTGCCATCAGTGAAATTAGCGGGCACCTCTTGATAGTTGGTGAGCAGTTCTTC. It is translated as CAISEISGHLLIVGEQFF.

This clonotype came up many times. The chain couples TRBV30 to TRBJ1-1, with 9 bases lining up with TRBD1. J was trimmed by 0 bases and V by 3 bases; bases with no gene match: 14. This CDR3 is 18 amino acids long. CDR1 is GTSNPN and CDR2 is SVGIG in the germline V gene (reference sequence). CDR3 in DNA: TGTGCCTGGAGCCTTACCCAGACAGGGGGTAGGGTGAACACTGAAGCTTTCTTT. This encodes CAWSLTQTGGRVNTEAFF.

Concerning this clonotype itself: Its ends do not fully match the called genes, so a read error is possible. The chain recombines TRBV3-1 with TRBJ2-1; possibly TRBD2 for D (5 bases). The CDR3 has 12 amino acids. Germline V gives CDR1 LGHDT, CDR2 YNNKEL (reference sequence). CDR3 DNA sequence: TGTGTCAGCAGCGGAACCCCTGGTGAGCAGTTCTTC. Its protein is CVSSGTPGEQFF.

Many counts were recorded for this clonotype. The chain couples TRBV6-2 or TRBV6-3 to TRBJ2-1; D is unresolved. V gave up 6 bases and J gave up 7 bases, with 10 bases separating them. CDR1 and CDR2 from the germline V gene are MNHEY and SVGEGT. This CDR3 contains 12 residues. CDR3 region: CASSFDPNEQFF. The CDR3, as DNA: TGTGCCAGCAGCTTCGACCCTAATGAGCAGTTCTTC.